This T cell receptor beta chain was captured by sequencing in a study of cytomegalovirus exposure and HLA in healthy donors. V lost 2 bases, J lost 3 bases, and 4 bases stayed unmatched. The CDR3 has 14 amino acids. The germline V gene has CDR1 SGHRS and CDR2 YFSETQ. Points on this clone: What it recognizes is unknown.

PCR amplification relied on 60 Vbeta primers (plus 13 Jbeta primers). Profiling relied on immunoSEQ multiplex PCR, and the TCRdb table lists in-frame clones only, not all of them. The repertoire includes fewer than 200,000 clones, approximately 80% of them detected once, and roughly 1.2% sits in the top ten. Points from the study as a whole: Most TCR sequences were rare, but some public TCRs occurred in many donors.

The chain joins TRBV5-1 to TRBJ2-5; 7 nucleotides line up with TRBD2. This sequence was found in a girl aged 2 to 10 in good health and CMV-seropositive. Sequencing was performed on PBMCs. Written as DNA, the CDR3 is TGCGCCAGCAGCTTATCTAGCGGTGAAGAGACCCAGTACTTC. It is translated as CASSLSSGEETQYF.